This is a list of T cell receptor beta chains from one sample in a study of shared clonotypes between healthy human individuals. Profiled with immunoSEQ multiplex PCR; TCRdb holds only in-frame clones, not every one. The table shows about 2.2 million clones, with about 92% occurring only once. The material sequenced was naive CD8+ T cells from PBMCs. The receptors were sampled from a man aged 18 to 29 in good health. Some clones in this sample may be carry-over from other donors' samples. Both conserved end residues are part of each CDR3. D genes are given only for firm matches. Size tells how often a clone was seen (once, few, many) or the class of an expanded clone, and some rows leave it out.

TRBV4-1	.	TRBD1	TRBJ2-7	TGCGCCAGCAGCCCCGGACAGGGCCCCTCCTACGAGCAGTACTTC	CASSPGQGPSYEQYF
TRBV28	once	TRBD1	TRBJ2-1	TGTGCCAGCACGACGTCCGGGACAGGGGGTATTCTAGCGCATTCCTACAATGAGCAGTTCTTC	CASTTSGTGGILAHSYNEQFF
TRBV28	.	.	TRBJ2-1	TGTGCCAGCAGTCTTCATTTAAGCTCCTACAATGAGCAGTTCTTC	CASSLHLSSYNEQFF
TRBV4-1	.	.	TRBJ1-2	TGCGCCAGCAGCCCAGGACACTCGGCGGGCTATGGCTACACCTTC	CASSPGHSAGYGYTF
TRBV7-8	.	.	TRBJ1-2	TGTGCCAGCAGCCAGTTTATGCGCCTGTCCCTCCTTCCCTATGGCTACACCTTC	CASSQFMRLSLLPYGYTF
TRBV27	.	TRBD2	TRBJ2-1	TGTGCCAGCAGCGTGCTCGGGACTAGAGGGGTAGGAGCCTACAATGAGCAGTTCTTC	CASSVLGTRGVGAYNEQFF
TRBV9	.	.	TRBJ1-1	TGTGCCAGCAGCGTAGCGGAAGAGGAACCAACTTTCTTT	CASSVAEEEPTFF
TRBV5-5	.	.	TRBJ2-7	TGTGCCAGCAGCGGAGGGACAGTCCGGACCTACGAGCAGTACTTC	CASSGGTVRTYEQYF
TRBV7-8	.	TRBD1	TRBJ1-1	TGTGCCAGCAGAAGACCCGGGACAGGGGCCGGGAACACTGAAGCTTTCTTT	CASRRPGTGAGNTEAFF
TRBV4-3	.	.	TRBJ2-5	TGCGCCAGCAGCCAAGATTATTCAGAGACCCAGTACTTC	CASSQDYSETQYF
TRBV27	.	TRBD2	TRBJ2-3	TGTGCCAGCAGTCCACGGACTAGCGGGAGGGCATCAGATACGCAGTATTTT	CASSPRTSGRASDTQYF
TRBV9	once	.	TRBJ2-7	TGTGCCAGCAGCGAGGGGGAGGGTACCTACGAGCAGTACTTC	CASSEGEGTYEQYF
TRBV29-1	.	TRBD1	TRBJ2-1	TGCAGCGTTGAATTTTACAGACAGGGTACCTACAATGAGCAGTTCTTC	CSVEFYRQGTYNEQFF
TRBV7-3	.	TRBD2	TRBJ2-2	TGTGCCAGCAGCCCCAGTTTTGGCGGGAGGGCCACAACCGGGGAGCTGTTTTTT	CASSPSFGGRATTGELFF
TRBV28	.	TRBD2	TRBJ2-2	TGTGCCAGCAGTTTGGCTAGCGGGAGGATCGGGGAGCTGTTTTTT	CASSLASGRIGELFF
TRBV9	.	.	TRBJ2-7	TGTGCCAGCAGCGGGGGGGACAGCTCTTTCGGGCAGTACTTC	CASSGGDSSFGQYF
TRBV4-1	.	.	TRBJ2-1	TGCGCCAGCAGCCCGTATTACTTAGCGACTATCTCCTACAATGAGCAGTTCTTC	CASSPYYLATISYNEQFF
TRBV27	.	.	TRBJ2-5	TGTGCCAGCAGTTTATTCGGCCCGACGGATGGGACCCAGTACTTC	CASSLFGPTDGTQYF
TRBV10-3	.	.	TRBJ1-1	TGTGCCATCAGCGAAACCGCCACCGGGGTGGACACTGAAGCTTTCTTT	CAISETATGVDTEAFF
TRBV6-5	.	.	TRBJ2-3	TGTGCCAGCAGTGCCTGGCTTTCCACAGATACGCAGTATTTT	CASSAWLSTDTQYF
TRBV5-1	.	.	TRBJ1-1	TGCGCCAGCAGCTTGGTTGGAGAGGAAGCTTTCTTT	CASSLVGEEAFF
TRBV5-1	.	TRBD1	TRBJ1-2	TGCGCCAGCAGCTTTGGGACAGATGGCTACACCTTC	CASSFGTDGYTF
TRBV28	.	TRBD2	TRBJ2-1	TGTGCCAGCAGTGGACTAGCGGGGTACAATGAGCAGTTCTTC	CASSGLAGYNEQFF
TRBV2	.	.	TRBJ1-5	TGTGCCAGCAAGGACCTGGGCAATCAGCCCCAGCATTTT	CASKDLGNQPQHF
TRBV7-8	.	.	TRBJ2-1	TGTGCCAGCAGCTTAGCGGGGCTTCCCTACAATGAGCAGTTCTTC	CASSLAGLPYNEQFF
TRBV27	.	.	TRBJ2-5	TGTGCCAGCACCTCTAGTGCGGGACATGTATATCCTGAGACCCAGTACTTC	CASTSSAGHVYPETQYF
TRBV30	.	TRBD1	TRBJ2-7	TGTGCCTGGGCCCGGGACAGGGGCAGCGAGCAGTACTTC	CAWARDRGSEQYF
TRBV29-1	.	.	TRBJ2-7	TGCAGCGTTGAAAGTGACGAGCAGTACTTC	CSVESDEQYF
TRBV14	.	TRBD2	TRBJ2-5	TGTGCCAGCAGCCAAGATGGGGCAGCGGGAGAACAAGAGACCCAGTACTTC	CASSQDGAAGEQETQYF
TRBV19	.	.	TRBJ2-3	TGTGCCAGTAGTATCGTCGTAGGGTTCGGGAGAGCAGATACGCAGTATTTT	CASSIVVGFGRADTQYF
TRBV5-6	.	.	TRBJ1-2	TGTGCCAGCAGCTCCCAACCCTCGACATGGGGCTACACCTTC	CASSSQPSTWGYTF
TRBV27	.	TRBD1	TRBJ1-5	TGTGCCAGCAGTGGGACAGTTAGCAATCAGCCCCAGCATTTT	CASSGTVSNQPQHF
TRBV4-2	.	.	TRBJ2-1	TGTGCCAGCAGCCAAGCCGGGACTGGGCCTGAGCAGTTCTTC	CASSQAGTGPEQFF
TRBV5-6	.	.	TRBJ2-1	TGTGCCAGCAGCTCGGGCCCTTACAATGAGCAGTTCTTC	CASSSGPYNEQFF
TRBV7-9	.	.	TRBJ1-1	TGTGCCAGCAGCCCAGGGGTGTCCCCTGAAGCTTTCTTT	CASSPGVSPEAFF
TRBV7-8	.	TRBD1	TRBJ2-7	TGTGCCAGCAGCTTAAGAGACAGGGGGCTCGAGCAGTACTTC	CASSLRDRGLEQYF
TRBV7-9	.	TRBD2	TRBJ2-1	TGTGCCTCCGTGGCGGGAGGGAACGTGAATGAGCAGTTCTTC	CASVAGGNVNEQFF
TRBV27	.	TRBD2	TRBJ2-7	TGTGCCAGCAGTGCCGGGACTAGCGGGAGAAGCGAGCAGTACTTC	CASSAGTSGRSEQYF
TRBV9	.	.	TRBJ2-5	TGTGCCAGCAGCGTAGGGTACGGGACCCAGTACTTC	CASSVGYGTQYF
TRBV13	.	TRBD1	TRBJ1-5	TGTGCCAGCAGCTTAAGACAGGGTGGCAATCAGCCCCAGCATTTT	CASSLRQGGNQPQHF
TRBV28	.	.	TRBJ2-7	TGTGCCAGCAGGCGGGACCAATACGAGCAGTACTTC	CASRRDQYEQYF
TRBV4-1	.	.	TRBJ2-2	TGCGCCAGCAGCCAAGATCGGCAGGCATCTTTCGGGACCGGGGAGCTGTTTTTT	CASSQDRQASFGTGELFF
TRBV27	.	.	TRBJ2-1	TGTGCCAGCAGTTTACAGGAAGCGGAGCTGGGGTCTACGGGCTCTGAGCAGTTCTTC	CASSLQEAELGSTGSEQFF
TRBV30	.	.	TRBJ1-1	TGTGCCTGGAGTCTGGGGGTCTCGAACACTGAAGCTTTCTTT	CAWSLGVSNTEAFF
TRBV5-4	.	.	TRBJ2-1	TGTGCCAGCAGCCCCTGGACGTACACTACCTACAATGAGCAGTTCTTC	CASSPWTYTTYNEQFF
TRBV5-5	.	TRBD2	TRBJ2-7	TGTGCCAGCAGCGCGACTAGCGGGCCTGGACACGAGCAGTACTTC	CASSATSGPGHEQYF
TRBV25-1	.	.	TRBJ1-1	TGTGCCAGCAGTGAATTCGGCTCCAACACTGAAGCTTTCTTT	CASSEFGSNTEAFF
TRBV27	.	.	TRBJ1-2	TGTGCCAGCAGTTTATCGGGCATCTATGGCTACACCTTC	CASSLSGIYGYTF
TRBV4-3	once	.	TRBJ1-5	TGCGCCAGCAGCCAAGAGGCGGCACAGAGTTATCAGCCCCAGCATTTT	CASSQEAAQSYQPQHF
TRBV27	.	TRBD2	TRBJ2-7	TGTGCCAGCAGGCTGGGACTAGCGGACGCCTCCTACGAGCAGTACTTC	CASRLGLADASYEQYF
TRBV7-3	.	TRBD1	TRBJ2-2	TGTGCCAGCAGCTTAACCGGGACAGGGCTGCAATCCGGGGAGCTGTTTTTT	CASSLTGTGLQSGELFF
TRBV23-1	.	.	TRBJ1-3	TGCGCCAGTCCCGGGGGAGAGAAAGGAAACACCATATATTTT	CASPGGEKGNTIYF
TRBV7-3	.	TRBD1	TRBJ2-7	TGTGCCAGCAGCTTCCGGGACAGGGCGTCCTACGAGCAGTACTTC	CASSFRDRASYEQYF
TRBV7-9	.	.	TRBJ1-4	TGTGCCAGCATCCACGGTGGAGGCTCTAATGAAAAACTGTTTTTT	CASIHGGGSNEKLFF
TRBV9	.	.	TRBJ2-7	TGTGCCAGCAGCTATCAACCCTCGGACGGGGACGAGCAGTACTTC	CASSYQPSDGDEQYF